The 7 T cell receptor beta chains listed next were all sequenced from one sample in a study of cytomegalovirus exposure and HLA in healthy donors. The PCR made use of 60 Vbeta and 13 Jbeta primers. TCRdb's copy holds only in-frame clones and misses some; the assay was immunoSEQ multiplex PCR. The data show 140,000 to 150,000 clones, with roughly 10% seen just once and approximately 1.8% held by the top ten. The sequenced sample consisted of PBMCs. The source of these receptors is a male donor in good health and CMV-seronegative.

This clone was detected a few times. V gene TRBV27 combines with J gene TRBJ2-3; D is undetermined. The germline gives CDR1 MNHEY, CDR2 SMNVEV (reference sequence). CDR3 length equals 15 residues. The V gene lost 5 bases and the J gene lost 5 bases, with 17 bases spanning the gap. CDR3: CASSASGSLGDTQYF. The CDR3 DNA follows: TGTGCCAGCAGTGCCTCCGGGTCCCTAGGAGATACGCAGTATTTT.

This clone has just a few counts. The chain's CDR3 is CASSVSGDRLPNTEAFF. The CDR3 bases are TGTGCCAGCAGCGTCTCCGGGGACAGGCTGCCGAACACTGAAGCTTTCTTT. V is TRBV9 and J is TRBJ1-1; 8 nucleotides align to TRBD1. The length of the CDR3 is 17 residues. J gave up 1 base and V 2 bases, and 10 bases lay outside the gene matches. Germline loops: CDR1 SGDLS, CDR2 YYNGEE.

This clone was picked up a small number of times. V is TRBV6-6 and J is TRBJ2-3, with D possibly being TRBD2 (5 bases). Germline CDR1 reads MNHNY; CDR2 reads SVGAGI (reference sequence). The CDR3 spans 15 residues. Trimming pared 0 bases from V and 0 bases from J, leaving 7 bases between. CDR3 nucleotide sequence: TGTGCCAGCAGTTACTCGACGGGAAGCACAGATACGCAGTATTTT. Protein product: CASSYSTGSTDTQYF.

This clone was counted a few times. The chain recombines TRBV7-3 with TRBJ2-5; D not certain. With 2 bases removed from V and 2 bases from J, the gap between germline ends came to 6 bases. This CDR3 has 13 residues. Germline loops: CDR1 SGHTA, CDR2 FQGTGA. The CDR3: CASSLAVQETQYF. CDR3 sequence (DNA): TGTGCCAGCAGCTTAGCAGTGCAAGAGACCCAGTACTTC.

J is TRBJ1-5 and V is TRBV5-8; D is ambiguous. V was cut by 1 base and J by 0 bases, with 14 bases left in between. The CDR3 spans 17 residues. Germline V gene sequence: CDR1 SGHTS, CDR2 YDEGEE. CDR3 sequence (DNA): TGTGCCAGCAGCTTGCACAGTAAAACTTATAGCAATCAGCCCCAGCATTTT. Translated, it gives CASSLHSKTYSNQPQHF.

CDR3 in DNA: TGTGCCAGCAGCGTGAGAGAGACAGGAAACTATGGCTACACCTTC. This encodes CASSVRETGNYGYTF. The V and J genes are TRBV7-8 and TRBJ1-2; weak D call: TRBD1 (6 bases). V gave up 5 bases and J gave up 2 bases, with 15 bases separating them. The CDR3 consists of 15 residues. Germline V lookup: CDR1 SGHVS, CDR2 FQNEAQ.

This clone was observed a handful of times. This likely comes from a read error, as the CDR3 has no conserved phenylalanine or tryptophan at its end. The J gene is TRBJ1-1, the V gene TRBV2; the match to TRBD1 covers 11 bases. Trimming cost V 4 bases and J 7 bases; bases outside gene matches: 8. Germline CDR1 SNHLY, CDR2 FYNNEI. The CDR3 loop spans 15 amino acids. This CDR3 reads CASSVYGQGASEAFV. CDR3 coding DNA: TGTGCCAGCAGTGTTTACGGACAGGGGGCTAGTGAAGCTTTCGTT.